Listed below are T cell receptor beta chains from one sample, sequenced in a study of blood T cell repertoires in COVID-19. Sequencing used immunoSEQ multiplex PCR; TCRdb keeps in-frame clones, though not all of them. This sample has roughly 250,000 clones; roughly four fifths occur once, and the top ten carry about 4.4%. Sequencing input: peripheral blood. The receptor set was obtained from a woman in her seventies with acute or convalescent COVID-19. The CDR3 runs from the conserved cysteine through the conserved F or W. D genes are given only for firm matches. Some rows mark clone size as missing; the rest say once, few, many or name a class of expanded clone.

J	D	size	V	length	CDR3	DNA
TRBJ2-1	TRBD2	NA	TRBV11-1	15	CASSLGLASNNEQFF	TGTGCCAGCAGCTTGGGACTAGCGTCGAACAATGAGCAGTTCTTC
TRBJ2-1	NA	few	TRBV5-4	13	CASSLIRDNEQFF	TGTGCCAGCAGCTTAATTCGCGACAATGAGCAGTTCTTC
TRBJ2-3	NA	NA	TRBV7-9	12	CASSPLGDTQYF	TGTGCCAGCAGCCCCCTCGGGGATACGCAGTATTTT
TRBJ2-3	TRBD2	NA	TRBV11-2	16	CASSSTSGVSTDTQYF	TGTGCCAGCAGCTCGACTAGCGGGGTGAGCACAGATACGCAGTATTTT
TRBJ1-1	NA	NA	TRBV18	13	CASLTDLDTEAFF	TGTGCCAGCTTGACAGACCTCGACACTGAAGCTTTCTTT
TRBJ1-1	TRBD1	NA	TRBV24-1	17	CATSDTGQGTDNTEAFF	TGTGCCACCAGTGATACCGGACAGGGGACAGATAACACTGAAGCTTTCTTT
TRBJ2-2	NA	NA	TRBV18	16	CASSPQPPGTAGELFF	TGTGCCAGCTCACCACAACCTCCAGGAACCGCCGGGGAGCTGTTTTTT
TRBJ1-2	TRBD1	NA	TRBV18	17	CASSPIVRGQGGYGYTF	TGTGCCAGCTCACCAATTGTAAGGGGACAGGGAGGCTATGGCTACACCTTC
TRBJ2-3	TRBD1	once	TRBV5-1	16	CASSLGTGASTDTQYF	TGCGCCAGCAGCTTGGGGACAGGAGCCAGCACAGATACGCAGTATTTT
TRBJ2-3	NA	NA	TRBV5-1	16	CASSLAVAASTDTQYF	TGCGCCAGCAGCTTGGCCGTAGCGGCGAGCACAGATACGCAGTATTTT
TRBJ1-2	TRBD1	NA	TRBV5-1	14	CASSPSGQAYGYTF	TGCGCCAGCAGCCCCTCGGGACAGGCCTATGGCTACACCTTC
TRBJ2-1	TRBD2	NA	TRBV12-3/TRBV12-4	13	CASSLARGGGQFF	TGTGCCAGCAGTTTAGCGCGCGGGGGGGGACAGTTCTTC
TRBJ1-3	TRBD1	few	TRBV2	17	CASSEATDRGYGNTIYF	TGTGCCAGCAGTGAAGCAACGGACAGGGGGTATGGAAACACCATATATTTT
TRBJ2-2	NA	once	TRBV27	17	CASSLLTPLTRTGELFF	TGTGCCAGCAGTTTATTAACCCCCCTTACACGCACCGGGGAGCTGTTTTTT
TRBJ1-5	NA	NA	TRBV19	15	CASSIGGTQGQPQHF	TGTGCCAGTAGTATAGGGGGGACACAGGGCCAGCCCCAGCATTTT
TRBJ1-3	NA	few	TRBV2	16	CASSFNTARSGNTIYF	TGTGCCAGCTCGTTCAATACCGCGCGCTCTGGAAACACCATATATTTT
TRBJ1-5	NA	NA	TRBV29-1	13	CSVGSGLNQPQHF	TGCAGCGTGGGCTCAGGCTTGAACCAGCCCCAGCATTTT
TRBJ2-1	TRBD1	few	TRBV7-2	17	CASSTGTGGPGHNEQFF	TGTGCCAGCAGCACCGGGACAGGGGGCCCTGGACACAATGAGCAGTTCTTC
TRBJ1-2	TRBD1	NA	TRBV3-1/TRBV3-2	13	CASSQTGGDGYTF	TGTGCCAGCAGCCAGACAGGGGGTGATGGCTACACCTTC
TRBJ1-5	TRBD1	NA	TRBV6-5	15	CASRKAGGGNQPQHF	TGTGCCAGCAGAAAGGCAGGGGGCGGCAATCAGCCCCAGCATTTT
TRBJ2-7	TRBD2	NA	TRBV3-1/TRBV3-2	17	CASSQVSGGPHSYEQYF	TGTGCCAGCAGCCAAGTAAGCGGGGGGCCCCACTCCTACGAGCAGTACTTC
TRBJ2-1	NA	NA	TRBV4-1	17	CASRPSIMTERGNEQFF	TGCGCCAGCAGGCCAAGTATAATGACGGAAAGAGGCAATGAGCAGTTCTTC
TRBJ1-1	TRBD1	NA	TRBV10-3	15	CAIRQQGASNTEAFF	TGTGCCATCAGACAACAGGGGGCATCGAACACTGAAGCTTTCTTT
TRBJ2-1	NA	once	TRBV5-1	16	CASSLLTTASGNEQFF	TGCGCCAGCAGCTTACTTACGACAGCCTCTGGGAATGAGCAGTTCTTC
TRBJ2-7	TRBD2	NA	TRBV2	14	CASSGPGLAVEQYF	TGTGCCAGCAGTGGGCCGGGACTAGCAGTCGAGCAGTACTTC
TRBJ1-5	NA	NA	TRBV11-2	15	CASSPDMYSNQPQHF	TGTGCCAGCAGTCCGGACATGTATAGCAATCAGCCCCAGCATTTT
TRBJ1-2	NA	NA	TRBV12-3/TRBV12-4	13	CASSLRDTYGYTF	TGTGCCAGCAGTTTAAGGGACACCTATGGCTACACCTTC
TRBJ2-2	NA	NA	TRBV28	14	CASSTTGNTGELFF	TGTGCCAGCAGCACGACAGGGAACACCGGGGAGCTGTTTTTT
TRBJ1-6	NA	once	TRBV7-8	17	CASSSSYYGSYNSPLHF	TGTGCCAGCAGCTCTTCCTACTATGGCTCCTATAATTCACCCCTCCACTTT
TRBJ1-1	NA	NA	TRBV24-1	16	CATSPTGGNMNTEAFF	TGTGCCACCAGTCCGACAGGAGGAAACATGAACACTGAAGCTTTCTTT
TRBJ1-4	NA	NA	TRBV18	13	CASSPFSYEKLFF	TGTGCCAGCTCACCCTTTTCCTACGAAAAACTGTTTTTT
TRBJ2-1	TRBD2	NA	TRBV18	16	CASSPQAGGFYNEQFF	TGTGCCAGCTCTCCTCAGGCGGGGGGCTTTTACAATGAGCAGTTCTTC
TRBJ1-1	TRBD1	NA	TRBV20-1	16	CSASSGTGVFQAEAFF	TGCAGTGCTAGTTCGGGGACAGGGGTATTTCAGGCTGAAGCTTTCTTT
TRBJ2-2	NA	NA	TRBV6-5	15	CASDGGFANTGELFF	TGTGCCAGCGACGGAGGATTCGCGAACACCGGGGAGCTGTTTTTT
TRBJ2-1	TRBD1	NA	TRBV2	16	CASSDKPRTGDNEQFF	TGTGCCAGCAGTGACAAACCCCGGACAGGGGACAATGAGCAGTTCTTC
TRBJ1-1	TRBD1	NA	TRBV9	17	CASSLDHRQGALPEAFF	TGTGCCAGCAGCCTAGACCACAGACAGGGGGCCCTCCCTGAAGCTTTCTTT
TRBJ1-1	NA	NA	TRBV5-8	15	CASTPRLPMNTEAFF	TGTGCCAGCACCCCCAGGCTCCCCATGAACACTGAAGCTTTCTTT
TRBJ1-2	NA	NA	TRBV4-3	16	CASSQDRSALNYGYTF	TGCGCCAGCAGCCAAGATCGATCAGCGCTAAACTATGGCTACACCTTC
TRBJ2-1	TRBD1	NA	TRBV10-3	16	CAISEAPGQGPNEQFF	TGTGCCATCAGTGAGGCCCCGGGACAGGGCCCCAATGAGCAGTTCTTC